One sample yielded the 9 T cell receptor beta chains listed below, sequenced in a study of blood T cells in healthy people across ages. The use of a sample-barcoded 5' primer and a J-beta primer mix characterized a second PCR of about 6 to 11 cycles. One entry per CDR3 protein results from TCRdb running MiXCR on the 5' RACE reads. The sample holds some 790,000 distinct CDR3 sequences, 29% seen once. The material sequenced was blood. These receptors all stem from a woman over 75 in good health.

The J gene is TRBJ2-5, the V gene TRBV5-1; D remains unclear. Trimming took off 3 bases at V and 3 bases at J, with 15 bases between the two ends. This CDR3 is 15 amino acids long. Germline loops: CDR1 SGHRS, CDR2 YFSETQ. This chain's CDR3 is CASSSLPPDEETQYF. The CDR3 DNA reads TGCGCCAGCAGCTCTCTCCCGCCCGACGAAGAGACCCAGTACTTC. The full variable domain, with the rest looked up from reference TRBV5-1 and TRBJ2-5, is KAGVTQTPRYLIKTRGQQVTLSCSPISGHRSVSWYQQTPGQGLQFLFEYFSETQRNKGNFPGRFSGRQFSNSRSEMNVSTLELGDSALYLCASSSLPPDEETQYFGPGTRLLVL.

This clonotype was seen ten or more times. The CDR3 DNA sequence: TGTGCCAGCACGCGGGTACAGGCGGGAGCTGGCTACACCTTC. Amino acid sequence: CASTRVQAGAGYTF. The chain combines TRBV12-3 or TRBV12-4 with TRBJ1-2; a possible D gene is TRBD1 (5 bases). The CDR3 has 14 residues. Trimming shortened V by 7 bases and J by 7 bases, and 19 bases separated the two germline ends.

This clonotype has at least ten counts. V is TRBV12-3 or TRBV12-4 and J is TRBJ2-1; 8 bases are a match to TRBD1. This CDR3 is 16 amino acids long. J was trimmed by 4 bases and V by 7 bases; bases with no gene match: 12. The CDR3 coding sequence is TGTGCCAGCATCCTGGGCCGACAGGGGCCTTACAATGAGCAGTTCTTC. It yields the protein CASILGRQGPYNEQFF.

This chain joins TRBV12-5 and TRBJ1-2; TRBD1 matches 9 bases. V trimming: 6 bases; J trimming: 4 bases; junction bases outside the gene matches: 3. The V gene's germline CDR1 is LGHNT and CDR2 FRNRAP. This CDR3 is built from 13 residues. The CDR3 region is CASGGTGIYGYTF. CDR3 DNA: TGTGCTAGTGGGGGGACAGGGATCTATGGCTACACCTTC.

The CDR3 region is CSASIPRWTGGSMFF. DNA of the CDR3: TGCAGTGCTAGTATCCCACGCTGGACAGGGGGATCGATGTTTTTT. J is TRBJ1-4 and V is TRBV20-1; 10 bases map to TRBD1. The CDR3 has 15 residues. Germline CDR1 is DFQATT and CDR2 is SNEGSKA (reference sequence). Trimming at V came to 3 bases and at J to 15 bases, leaving 16 bases not matched to a gene.

This clonotype was recorded many times. The genes are TRBV7-2 and TRBJ1-2; D unclear. Per germline, CDR1 SGHTA and CDR2 FQGNSA. The CDR3 runs to 16 residues. Trimming cost V 1 base and J 1 base, with 13 bases left between them. The CDR3 sequence: CASSLVARDLNYGYTF. For the CDR3, the DNA is TGTGCCAGCAGCTTAGTAGCGCGGGATCTTAACTATGGCTACACCTTC.

Comments on this clonotype: A much larger clone lies a single base off, so this may be a read error. The genes are TRBV2 and TRBJ1-2; 7 nucleotides match TRBD1. Germline V CDR1 and CDR2: SNHLY, FYNNEI. This CDR3 has 13 residues. In DNA form, the CDR3 reads TGTGCCGGCAGACAGGGACTGTACTATGGCTACACCTTC. The encoded protein is CAGRQGLYYGYTF. Together with reference TRBV2 and TRBJ1-2, the CDR3 gives the full variable domain: EPEVTQTPSHQVTQMGQEVILRCVPISNHLYFYWYRQILGQKVEFLVSFYNNEISEKSEIFDDQFSVERPDGSNFTLKIRSTKLEDSAMYFCAGRQGLYYGYTFGSGTRLTVV.

This clonotype showed up just a few times. One end of the junction varies from germline; a read error may be responsible. V is TRBV10-3 and J is TRBJ2-5, with TRBD2 as a possible D gene (6 bases). There are 13 residues in the CDR3. Germline loops: CDR1 ENHRY, CDR2 SYGVKD. The CDR3 sequence: CTISVTRGETQYF. CDR3 nucleotides: TGTACCATCAGTGTAACACGGGGGGAGACCCAGTACTTC.

The chain uses TRBV30 and TRBJ1-2; 8 nucleotides match TRBD1. The CDR3 loop spans 12 amino acids. After removal of 7 bases from V and 7 bases from J, the junction contained 8 bases not matched to a gene. CDR1 is GTSNPN and CDR2 is SVGIG in the germline V gene (reference sequence). The CDR3 DNA sequence: TGTGCCTCCCCAGGGGGCAGAGTTGGCTACACCTTC. Amino acid sequence: CASPGGRVGYTF.